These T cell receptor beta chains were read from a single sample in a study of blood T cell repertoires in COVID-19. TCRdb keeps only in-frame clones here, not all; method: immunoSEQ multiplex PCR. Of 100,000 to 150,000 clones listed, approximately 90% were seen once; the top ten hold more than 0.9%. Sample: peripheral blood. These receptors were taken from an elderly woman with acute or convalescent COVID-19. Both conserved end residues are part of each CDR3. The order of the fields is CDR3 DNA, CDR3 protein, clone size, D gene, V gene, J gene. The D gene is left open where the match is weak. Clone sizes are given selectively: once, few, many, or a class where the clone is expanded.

DNA: TGTGCCAGCAGTTTTGGGGGGAGTAATTCACCCCTCCACTTT; CDR3: CASSFGGSNSPLHF; size: .; D: .; V: TRBV27; J: TRBJ1-6
DNA: TGTGCCAGTAGACAGGGGGCCCCTCCTAACTATGGCTACACCTTC; CDR3: CASRQGAPPNYGYTF; size: .; D: TRBD1; V: TRBV19; J: TRBJ1-2
DNA: TGTGCCAGCAGCCGGCCGGGACTAGCTTTCCACAATGAGCAGTTCTTC; CDR3: CASSRPGLAFHNEQFF; size: .; D: TRBD2; V: TRBV4-2; J: TRBJ2-1
DNA: TGTGCCAGTTCCTTCCCGGGACAGGGGGCCTATGGCTACACCTTC; CDR3: CASSFPGQGAYGYTF; size: .; D: TRBD1; V: TRBV19; J: TRBJ1-2
DNA: TGTGCCAGCACCCTTGGGGGCGCGGGTGGCTACACCTTC; CDR3: CASTLGGAGGYTF; size: .; D: .; V: TRBV3-1/TRBV3-2; J: TRBJ1-2
DNA: TGTGCCAGCAGCTCGGACAGGGCCAACTATGGCTACACCTTC; CDR3: CASSSDRANYGYTF; size: .; D: TRBD1; V: TRBV7-2; J: TRBJ1-2
DNA: TGTGCCAGCAGCTTAATCGGGGACAGGGATAATTCACCCCTCCACTTT; CDR3: CASSLIGDRDNSPLHF; size: .; D: TRBD1; V: TRBV7-9; J: TRBJ1-6
DNA: TGTGCCAGCAGTTTCTCTAGGACAGGGGGCGCGTACGAGCAGTACTTC; CDR3: CASSFSRTGGAYEQYF; size: .; D: TRBD1; V: TRBV6-2/TRBV6-3; J: TRBJ2-7
DNA: TGTGCCAGTAGGGGGGGACAGGCGAACACCGGGGAGCTGTTTTTT; CDR3: CASRGGQANTGELFF; size: .; D: TRBD1; V: TRBV19; J: TRBJ2-2
DNA: TGTGCCAGCAGTCCCGGACTAGCCACAGATACGCAGTATTTT; CDR3: CASSPGLATDTQYF; size: .; D: TRBD2; V: TRBV25-1; J: TRBJ2-3
DNA: TGCGCCAGCAGCTCCCGGGACAGCTCCTACGAGCAGTACTTC; CDR3: CASSSRDSSYEQYF; size: once; D: TRBD1; V: TRBV5-1; J: TRBJ2-7
DNA: TGTGCCACTACAGGGAACTATGGCTACACCTTC; CDR3: CATTGNYGYTF; size: .; D: .; V: TRBV10-3; J: TRBJ1-2
DNA: TGTGCCAGTAGTAAACAGGGACGGAGCAATCAGCCCCAGCATTTT; CDR3: CASSKQGRSNQPQHF; size: .; D: .; V: TRBV19; J: TRBJ1-5
DNA: TGTGCCAGCAGTGATAAGGGACTAGGGGAAAACATTCAGTACTTC; CDR3: CASSDKGLGENIQYF; size: .; D: TRBD2; V: TRBV2; J: TRBJ2-4
DNA: TGCGCCAGCAGCCAAGACAGGTCCTACGAGCAGTACTTC; CDR3: CASSQDRSYEQYF; size: few; D: .; V: TRBV4-3; J: TRBJ2-7
DNA: TGTGCCACCAGTGATTGGACAGGGTCTGGCTACACCTTC; CDR3: CATSDWTGSGYTF; size: .; D: TRBD1; V: TRBV24-1; J: TRBJ1-2
DNA: TGTGCCAGCAGCGAAGGACTTCATAATTCACCCCTCCACTTT; CDR3: CASSEGLHNSPLHF; size: .; D: .; V: TRBV6-2/TRBV6-3; J: TRBJ1-6
DNA: TGTGCCGAACGGACAGCCAACACTGAAGCTTTCTTT; CDR3: CAERTANTEAFF; size: .; D: .; V: TRBV11-2; J: TRBJ1-1
DNA: TGTGCCAGCAGTGCCCCTCGGGACAGGGGGTTCTATGGCTACACCTTC; CDR3: CASSAPRDRGFYGYTF; size: .; D: TRBD1; V: TRBV2; J: TRBJ1-2
DNA: TGTGCCAGCTCACCAATGGGACAGGGTAACTATGGCTACACCTTC; CDR3: CASSPMGQGNYGYTF; size: .; D: TRBD1; V: TRBV18; J: TRBJ1-2
DNA: TGTGCCAGCTCACCCACAGGGCGAGAGACCCAGTACTTC; CDR3: CASSPTGRETQYF; size: .; D: .; V: TRBV18; J: TRBJ2-5
DNA: TGTGCCAGCAGCAGGGACAGAACCAATCAGCCCCAGCATTTT; CDR3: CASSRDRTNQPQHF; size: .; D: TRBD1; V: TRBV5-5; J: TRBJ1-5
DNA: TGTGCCAGCAGCTCCATGACCGGGACACCAAGGGGGGGAGGTAGATATGGCTACACCTTC; CDR3: CASSSMTGTPRGGGRYGYTF; size: .; D: .; V: TRBV7-8; J: TRBJ1-2
DNA: TGTGCCAGCAGACGTGACCGGGGCACTGAAGCTTTCTTT; CDR3: CASRRDRGTEAFF; size: .; D: .; V: TRBV2; J: TRBJ1-1
DNA: TGTGCCAGCAAAGCGGCGGGAGGGCCACAGACCACAGATACGCAGTATTTT; CDR3: CASKAAGGPQTTDTQYF; size: .; D: TRBD2; V: TRBV28; J: TRBJ2-3
DNA: TGTGCCAGCACTCTCTCCCAGGGAATCTATGGCTACACCTTC; CDR3: CASTLSQGIYGYTF; size: .; D: .; V: TRBV6-5; J: TRBJ1-2
DNA: TGTGCCAGCAGAGGACTAGCGGGGAACACCGGGGAGCTGTTTTTT; CDR3: CASRGLAGNTGELFF; size: few; D: TRBD2; V: TRBV28; J: TRBJ2-2
DNA: TGTGCCAGTAGTCCACAGGGCTATGGCTACACCTTC; CDR3: CASSPQGYGYTF; size: .; D: .; V: TRBV19; J: TRBJ1-2
DNA: TGTGCCAGCAGCGTAGCAGCGGGGGCCTACGAGCAGTACTTC; CDR3: CASSVAAGAYEQYF; size: .; D: TRBD2; V: TRBV9; J: TRBJ2-7
DNA: TGTGCCAGCAGCCCGGGACTCCACGTGAGCACAGATACGCAGTATTTT; CDR3: CASSPGLHVSTDTQYF; size: once; D: .; V: TRBV7-3; J: TRBJ2-3
DNA: TGTGCCAGCAGCCCGGACAGGGACTATGGCTACACCTTC; CDR3: CASSPDRDYGYTF; size: .; D: TRBD1; V: TRBV7-2; J: TRBJ1-2
DNA: TGTGCCAGCAGTCTGGAGGAGCAGTACTTC; CDR3: CASSLEEQYF; size: .; D: .; V: TRBV6-5; J: TRBJ2-7
DNA: TGTGCCAGCAGCTTGGGACAGAACACCGGGGAGCTGTTTTTT; CDR3: CASSLGQNTGELFF; size: .; D: .; V: TRBV7-6; J: TRBJ2-2
DNA: TGTGCCAGTAGTGCCGGGACAACCCGTAACGGCTACACCTTC; CDR3: CASSAGTTRNGYTF; size: .; D: .; V: TRBV19; J: TRBJ1-2
DNA: TGTGCCAGCAGTCCCGACAGTTTTCGGTCCCAGCATTTT; CDR3: CASSPDSFRSQHF; size: once; D: .; V: TRBV27; J: TRBJ1-5
DNA: TGTGCCAGCAGCCACGGGGGACTAGCGGGAGATACGCAGTATTTT; CDR3: CASSHGGLAGDTQYF; size: .; D: TRBD2; V: TRBV7-9; J: TRBJ2-3
DNA: TGTGCCAGCAGCTTCGGACAGGGAATCGTCGTCACCGGGGAGCTGTTTTTT; CDR3: CASSFGQGIVVTGELFF; size: .; D: TRBD1; V: TRBV7-2; J: TRBJ2-2